This T cell receptor (beta chain) was profiled in a study of early T cells in non-severe SARS-CoV-2 infection. This clonotype turned up a few times. TCRdb reanalysed the 5' RACE reads using MiXCR and keeps one entry per CDR3 protein. Of about 71,000 distinct CDR3 sequences in the sample, roughly 12% were seen once. The CDR3 spans 13 residues. V lost 7 bases to trimming and J lost 8 bases, with 15 bases between them. CDR1 and CDR2 (germline): SNHLY, FYNNEI. The rearrangement uses TRBV2 and TRBJ2-1, with no clear D. This receptor was obtained from an adult who was a healthcare worker with PCR-confirmed SARS-CoV-2 infection or an uninfected control (not recorded which). This specimen consisted of whole blood, obtained at baseline. CDR3 in DNA: TGTGCCAGCACGGATCGTAACTGGGATGAGCAGTTCTTC. Translated, it gives CASTDRNWDEQFF.